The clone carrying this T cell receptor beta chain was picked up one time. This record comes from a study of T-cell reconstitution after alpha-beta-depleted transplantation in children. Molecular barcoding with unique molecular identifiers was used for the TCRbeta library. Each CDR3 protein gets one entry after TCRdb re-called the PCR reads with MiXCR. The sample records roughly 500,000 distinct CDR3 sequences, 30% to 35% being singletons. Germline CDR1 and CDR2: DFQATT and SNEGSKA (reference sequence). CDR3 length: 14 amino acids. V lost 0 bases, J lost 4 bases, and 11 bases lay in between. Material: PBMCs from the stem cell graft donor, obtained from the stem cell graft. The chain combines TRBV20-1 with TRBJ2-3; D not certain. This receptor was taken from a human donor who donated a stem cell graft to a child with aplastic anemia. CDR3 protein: CSARDIRAADTQYF. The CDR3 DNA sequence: TGCAGTGCTAGAGATATCCGGGCAGCAGATACGCAGTATTTT.